This entry lists 20 T cell receptor beta chains sequenced from one sample in a study of T cells in Graves' hyperthyroidism and ophthalmopathy. Template material for amplifying TCR beta CDR3 regions consisted of RNA transcripts. TCR CDR3 regions were first amplified by RT-PCR with HTBI primers. TCRdb re-called the multiplex PCR reads with MiXCR, one entry per CDR3 protein. The sample includes under 300,000 distinct CDR3 sequences, 20% to 25% of them seen just once. The sequenced material came from blood. The receptors derive from a man between 25 and 39 years old with Graves' ophthalmopathy.

Many counts were recorded for this clonotype. The chain has TRBV9 and TRBJ1-3; possible D gene TRBD1, 5 bases. The V and J ends lost 3 bases and 10 bases respectively, with 14 bases between them. The CDR3 extends over 13 amino acids. Germline V gene data show CDR1 as SGDLS and CDR2 as YYNGEE. In DNA, the CDR3 is TGTGCCAGCAGCGCTGGGACCGCTGGAACCATATATTTT. Its protein product is CASSAGTAGTIYF. The whole variable domain, filled in from reference TRBV9 and TRBJ1-3, reads DSGVTQTPKHLITATGQRVTLRCSPRSGDLSVYWYQQSLDQGLQFLIQYYNGEERAKGNILERFSAQQFPDLHSELNLSSLELGDSALYFCASSAGTAGTIYFGEGSWLTVV.

This clonotype has a count of ten or more. This rearrangement joins TRBV2 to TRBJ1-5; 10 nucleotides agree with TRBD1. Germline CDR1 is SNHLY and CDR2 is FYNNEI. The CDR3 has 13 residues. V was clipped by 6 bases and J by 6 bases; unmatched bases: 2. CDR3 sequence reads: CASSRTGGQPQHF. DNA of the CDR3: TGTGCCAGCAGCCGGACAGGGGGTCAGCCCCAGCATTTT.

The chain uses TRBV12-3 or TRBV12-4 and TRBJ2-2; either TRBD1 or TRBD2 may fit D (5 bases each). This CDR3 spans 17 amino acids. V lost 6 bases to trimming and J lost 0 bases, with 17 bases between them. The CDR3 sequence is CASRLTIMGANTGELFF. The CDR3 DNA is TGTGCCAGCAGGTTGACTATTATGGGGGCGAACACCGGGGAGCTGTTTTTT.

The chain carries TRBV28 and TRBJ2-7, with TRBD1 as a possible D gene (6 bases). V was cut by 4 bases and J by 7 bases, with 23 bases left in between. Germline V CDR1 and CDR2: MDHEN, SYDVKM. This CDR3 has 16 amino acids. CDR3 in amino acids: CASSSPGTTGRMEQYF. The CDR3 DNA sequence: TGTGCCAGCAGTTCACCTGGGACAACTGGCCGTATGGAGCAGTACTTC.

This chain joins TRBV10-3 and TRBJ2-7; 9 nucleotides match TRBD2. The CDR3 consists of 14 residues. Per the germline V gene, CDR1 is ENHRY and CDR2 is SYGVKD. V shed 8 bases, J shed 1 base, and the junction held 6 bases outside the gene matches. The CDR3: CAIGGLAGSYEQYF. The CDR3 DNA is TGTGCCATCGGGGGACTAGCCGGATCCTACGAGCAGTACTTC.

The J gene is TRBJ2-7, the V gene TRBV19, with no clear D. CDR3 length: 12 amino acids. The ends were cut back, 3 bases at V and 6 bases at J, with 9 bases in the middle. Germline values: CDR1 LNHDA, CDR2 SQIVND (reference sequence). The CDR3 reads CASSIAGSEQYF. The CDR3 DNA reads TGTGCCAGTAGTATTGCTGGTAGCGAGCAGTACTTC. Based on the CDR3 plus reference TRBV19 and TRBJ2-7, the full variable domain is DGGITQSPKYLFRKEGQNVTLSCEQNLNHDAMYWYRQDPGQGLRLIYYSQIVNDFQKGDIAEGYSVSREKKESFPLTVTSAQKNPTAFYLCASSIAGSEQYFGPGTRLTVT.

This clonotype turned up a few times. The chain recombines TRBV6-1 with TRBJ2-6, with D perhaps matching TRBD1 or TRBD2 (5 bases each). V was trimmed by 7 bases and J by 1 base, leaving 11 bases between them. Looked up from germline, CDR1 is MNHNS and CDR2 is SASEGT. The CDR3 has 15 residues. The CDR3 loop is CASTRGASGANVLTF. In DNA form, the CDR3 reads TGTGCCAGCACGAGGGGCGCTTCTGGGGCCAACGTCCTGACTTTC.

There are a few counts of this clonotype. This chain uses TRBV28 with TRBJ2-1, with TRBD1 as a possible D gene (6 bases). The CDR3 totals 16 residues. From germline, CDR1 is MDHEN and CDR2 SYDVKM. V was shortened by 1 base and J by 4 bases, with 14 bases between the two germline ends. The CDR3 DNA is TGTGCCAGCAGTTTATTAGGACAGACACGATACAATGAGCAGTTCTTC. Its translation: CASSLLGQTRYNEQFF.

The V and J genes are TRBV3-1 and TRBJ1-2; tentatively, D is TRBD1 (5 bases). The germline CDR1 and CDR2 sequences are LGHDT and YNNKEL (reference sequence). Between the trimmed V and J ends, which lost 0 bases and 8 bases, there was a span of 13 bases. This CDR3 has 14 residues. CDR3 nucleotide sequence: TGTGCCAGCAGCCAAGAGGCAGGGACGAGGGGCTACACCTTC. Its protein product is CASSQEAGTRGYTF.

The J gene is TRBJ2-7, the V gene TRBV20-1; D is uncertain. V was clipped by 3 bases and J by 4 bases, with 28 bases between them. Looked up from germline, CDR1 is DFQATT and CDR2 is SNEGSKA (reference sequence). The CDR3 totals 18 residues. In nucleotides, the CDR3 is TGCAGTGCTAGGGTACCCATGTCCTATAGTTGTATTCCGTACGAGCAGTACTTC. Translated, it gives CSARVPMSYSCIPYEQYF.

CDR3 in amino acids: CASSAGANTEAFF. DNA for the CDR3: TGTGCCAGCAGCGCCGGTGCGAACACTGAAGCTTTCTTT. The rearrangement links TRBV9 to TRBJ1-1; D remains unclear. Trimming removed 3 bases at V and 1 base at J, with 7 bases between. The CDR3 contains 13 residues. Germline CDR1 SGDLS, CDR2 YYNGEE.

V usage is TRBV6-1 and J usage is TRBJ2-4; D is perhaps TRBD2 (7 bases). This CDR3 comprises 16 residues. CDR1 MNHNS and CDR2 SASEGT come from the germline V gene. V gave up 6 bases and J gave up 7 bases, with 22 bases separating them. In DNA, the CDR3 is TGTGCCAGCAGCCCCAGATGGGGGGGCGGCATGAACATTCAGTACTTC. Translating gives CASSPRWGGGMNIQYF.

CDR3 residues: CASAGKTNSPLHF. Here the CDR3 DNA reads TGTGCCAGCGCAGGGAAAACGAATTCACCCCTCCACTTT. V gene TRBV12-3 or TRBV12-4 combines with J gene TRBJ1-6; possible D gene TRBD1, 5 bases. The CDR3 is 13 residues long. The V and J ends lost 8 bases and 7 bases respectively, with 12 bases between them.

This clonotype was detected ten times or more. This sequence joins TRBV2 and TRBJ2-3; no reliable D call. The V gene's germline CDR1 is SNHLY and CDR2 FYNNEI. Between the trimmed V and J ends, which lost 1 base and 0 bases, there was a span of 8 bases. The CDR3 runs to 15 residues. CDR3 DNA: TGTGCCAGCAGTGAAGAACACGCTAGCACAGATACGCAGTATTTT. It codes for CASSEEHASTDTQYF. Supplemented by reference TRBV2 and TRBJ2-3, the full variable domain reads EPEVTQTPSHQVTQMGQEVILRCVPISNHLYFYWYRQILGQKVEFLVSFYNNEISEKSEIFDDQFSVERPDGSNFTLKIRSTKLEDSAMYFCASSEEHASTDTQYFGPGTRLTVL.

This clonotype came up a few times. The CDR3 nucleotides read TGCAGTGCCAAAGGGGCCGGGGAGCTGTTTTTT. Translating it yields CSAKGAGELFF. This chain joins TRBV20-1 and TRBJ2-2, with TRBD1 as a possible D gene (5 bases). V was pared by 6 bases and J by 6 bases, with 8 bases between. The CDR3 runs to 11 residues. Germline CDR1 and CDR2: DFQATT and SNEGSKA (reference sequence).

There are many counts of this clonotype. The CDR3 DNA reads as TGTGCCAGCAGCGTAGTCGCGGGAACCGGCGGAGATACGCAGTATTTT. It codes for CASSVVAGTGGDTQYF. This chain uses TRBV9 with TRBJ2-3, with D possibly TRBD2 on 6 matching bases. This CDR3 region has 16 residues. CDR1 SGDLS and CDR2 YYNGEE come from the germline V gene. Trimming cost V 0 bases and J 5 bases, with 16 bases left between them.

This clonotype was counted only a few times. The chain joins TRBV10-3 to TRBJ1-4, with 9 positions matching TRBD1. V shed 8 bases, J shed 8 bases, and the junction held 3 bases outside the gene matches. The CDR3 totals 12 residues. Germline CDR1 and CDR2: ENHRY and SYGVKD. Written as DNA, the CDR3 is TGTGCCATCGGGACAGGGAGGGAAAAACTGTTTTTT. Residues: CAIGTGREKLFF.

Points on this clonotype: This could be a read error, since a much larger clone is one nucleotide away. The chain uses TRBV9 and TRBJ2-7; 8 nucleotides match TRBD2. The CDR3 has 16 amino acids. The V gene's germline CDR1 is SGDLS and CDR2 YYNGEE. DNA of the CDR3: TGTGTCAGCAGCGCTCAAGCGGGAGCGGGCTCCTACGAGCAGTACTTC. It encodes CVSSAQAGAGSYEQYF.

CDR3 loop: CSAGLAGFYEQYF. DNA for the CDR3: TGCAGTGCCGGACTAGCCGGGTTCTACGAGCAGTACTTC. The chain carries TRBV20-1 and TRBJ2-7; 8 nucleotides align to TRBD2. J was trimmed by 3 bases and V by 6 bases; bases with no gene match: 7. The CDR3 runs 13 residues. CDR1 is DFQATT and CDR2 is SNEGSKA in the germline V gene (reference sequence).

This clonotype was recorded many times. The rearrangement joins TRBV5-1 to TRBJ2-1, with 11 bases matching TRBD2. This CDR3 spans 17 amino acids. With 4 bases clipped from V and 3 bases from J, the junction kept 9 bases outside the gene matches. CDR1 and CDR2 from the germline V gene are SGHRS and YFSETQ. This CDR3 reads CASSSQGTSGFYNEQFF. CDR3 DNA: TGCGCCAGCAGCAGCCAAGGGACTAGCGGATTCTACAATGAGCAGTTCTTC.